A selection of T cell receptor beta chains follows, all from one sample in a study of beta chain features in type 1 diabetes. Sequencing used immunoSEQ multiplex PCR; TCRdb keeps in-frame clones, though not all of them. Of hundreds of thousands of clones listed, roughly 13% are singletons. The source material was naive CD4+ T cells from blood. The receptors were sampled from a man between 18 and 35 years old with type 1 diabetes. Each CDR3 is given with its conserved first and last residue. The order of the fields is clone size, V gene, J gene, D gene, CDR3 DNA, CDR3 protein. D genes are given only for firm matches. Clone size, where shown, is once, few, many, or a class for clones that have expanded.

NA	TRBV6-1	TRBJ1-5	TRBD1	TGTGCCAGCAGTGAACCTCTCTTGGGACAGGGGGCCCATCAGCCCCAGCATTTT	CASSEPLLGQGAHQPQHF
NA	TRBV5-1	TRBJ2-7	NA	TGCGCCAGCAGCCTTGGAGCAGGGCTCTCCTACGAGCAGTACTTC	CASSLGAGLSYEQYF
NA	TRBV7-3	TRBJ2-1	TRBD1	TGTGCCAGCAGCTTAACTGGGGACAGAGTTGAGCAGTTCTTC	CASSLTGDRVEQFF
few	TRBV9	TRBJ2-3	NA	TGTGCCACCAGTGACCCGTCTAGCACAGATACGCAGTATTTT	CATSDPSSTDTQYF
NA	TRBV28	TRBJ1-2	NA	TGTGCCAGCAGTTCACGGCGGGTGGATGGCTACACCTTC	CASSSRRVDGYTF
few	TRBV5-4	TRBJ1-3	NA	TGTGCCAGCAGCTTGGAAGGGATCGGAAACACCATATATTTT	CASSLEGIGNTIYF
NA	TRBV5-8	TRBJ1-5	NA	TGTGCCAGCAGCTTGTTGGGCGAGCGGTTTCAGCCCCAGCATTTT	CASSLLGERFQPQHF
NA	TRBV6-5	TRBJ2-6	NA	TGTGCCAGCAGTCCCATAGGCTCTGGGGCCAACGTCCTGACTTTC	CASSPIGSGANVLTF
few	TRBV6-5	TRBJ2-5	TRBD1	TGTGCCAGCAGTGCCCGCCCAGGGGGAGAGACCCAGTACTTC	CASSARPGGETQYF
few	TRBV5-1	TRBJ1-1	NA	TGCGCCAGCAGGAGGACGGGAATGAACACTGAAGCTTTCTTT	CASRRTGMNTEAFF
few	TRBV7-9	TRBJ2-5	TRBD2	TGTGCCAGCAGCCCCTTAGCGGGGGTTCAGGAGACCCAGTACTTC	CASSPLAGVQETQYF
NA	TRBV6-5	TRBJ1-2	NA	TGTGCCAGCAGTTCAGGTTCCACTAGTGGCTACACCTTC	CASSSGSTSGYTF
few	TRBV5-1	TRBJ1-6	NA	TGCGCCAGCAGCGGGACTGGAGGGGAAGGTTATTCACCCCTCCACTTT	CASSGTGGEGYSPLHF
NA	TRBV9	TRBJ1-2	NA	TGTGCCAGCAGCGTAGCCGGGGACTATGGCTACACCTTC	CASSVAGDYGYTF
NA	TRBV2	TRBJ1-2	TRBD1	TGTGCCAGCATGAGGGACAGTAACTATGGCTACACCTTC	CASMRDSNYGYTF
NA	TRBV10-3	TRBJ2-3	TRBD1	TGTGCCATCCTCCGGGACAGGCAGGGGGATACGCAGTATTTT	CAILRDRQGDTQYF
few	TRBV2	TRBJ1-5	TRBD1	TGTGCCAGCAGACCAACAGGGGTTCAGCCCCAGCATTTT	CASRPTGVQPQHF
few	TRBV10-3	TRBJ2-5	TRBD1	TGTGCCACCCGGACAGGGGGGGACCAAGAGACCCAGTACTTC	CATRTGGDQETQYF
few	TRBV4-2	TRBJ2-7	NA	TGTGCCAGCAGCCAAGATATTGGGGCCTACGAGCAGTACTTC	CASSQDIGAYEQYF
few	TRBV28	TRBJ1-4	NA	TGTGCCAGCAGTTTAGGAGGGAGCAATGAAAAACTGTTTTTT	CASSLGGSNEKLFF
few	TRBV10-3	TRBJ1-2	TRBD1	TGTGCCACCCAAATGACAGGGTTAAATGGCTACACCTTC	CATQMTGLNGYTF
few	TRBV19	TRBJ2-7	TRBD1	TGTGCCAGTAGTACCCGACCGGGACAGGAAACCTACGAGCAGTACTTC	CASSTRPGQETYEQYF
NA	TRBV2	TRBJ2-3	NA	TGTGCCAGCAGTGTGTCGACAGATACGCAGTATTTT	CASSVSTDTQYF
NA	TRBV19	TRBJ2-1	TRBD2	TGTGCCAGTGACCCCACGACCCGAGCGGGGGGGCGGATGGATGAGCAGTTCTTC	CASDPTTRAGGRMDEQFF
NA	TRBV7-7	TRBJ2-7	NA	TGTGCTAGCAGCCCCGACAGTCACTACGAGCAGTACTTC	CASSPDSHYEQYF
few	TRBV25-1	TRBJ1-2	TRBD1	TGTGCCAGCAGTGACCCGCACCCGGACAGGGACTATGGCTACACCTTC	CASSDPHPDRDYGYTF
few	TRBV10-3	TRBJ2-7	NA	TGTGCCATCAGTGGAGGGACGGGCTACGAGCAGTACTTC	CAISGGTGYEQYF
NA	TRBV2	TRBJ1-2	NA	TGTGCCAGCAGTTTTGGGGGGACTTATGGCTACACCTTC	CASSFGGTYGYTF
NA	TRBV7-3	TRBJ2-5	NA	TGTGCCAGCAGCATCGGGACGGCAGGAGAGACCCAGTACTTC	CASSIGTAGETQYF
few	TRBV7-9	TRBJ1-1	TRBD1	TGTGCCAGCAGCTTAAGACAGGGGGCTGTGAACACTGAAGCTTTCTTT	CASSLRQGAVNTEAFF
NA	TRBV29-1	TRBJ1-2	NA	TGCAGCGTTGAAGATAGGTTAGCTAACTATGGCTACACCTTC	CSVEDRLANYGYTF
NA	TRBV15	TRBJ1-1	NA	TGTGCCACCAGCAGAGGACAGATGAACACTGAAGCTTTCTTT	CATSRGQMNTEAFF
few	TRBV18	TRBJ1-2	TRBD1	TGTGCCAGCTCACTTATCCGGGACAGGGAGGCTGGCTACACCTTC	CASSLIRDREAGYTF
few	TRBV7-2	TRBJ1-2	NA	TGTGCCAGCAGCTTAGGCTCGCAACCTCGCTATGGCTACACCTTC	CASSLGSQPRYGYTF
few	TRBV7-3	TRBJ2-1	NA	TGTGCCAGCAGCTTAAATAGCAATGAGCAGTTCTTC	CASSLNSNEQFF
NA	TRBV7-9	TRBJ2-7	NA	TGTGCCAGCACCGACCGGGACCCTAAGTACTTC	CASTDRDPKYF
NA	TRBV11-2	TRBJ2-5	NA	TGTGCCAGCAGCCCGCGAGGGGAGACCCAGTACTTC	CASSPRGETQYF
few	TRBV6-5	TRBJ1-5	TRBD1	TGTGCCAGCAGTTACGGGGGACAGCACAATCAGCCCCAGCATTTT	CASSYGGQHNQPQHF
few	TRBV18	TRBJ1-5	TRBD1	TGTGCCAGCTCACCACCTGGGCAGGGGGACCATCAGCCCCAGCATTTT	CASSPPGQGDHQPQHF
NA	TRBV9	TRBJ2-1	TRBD2	TGTGCCAGCAGCCCCGGACTAGCGGGGGGCACGCCGGTCTTC	CASSPGLAGGTPVF
few	TRBV7-2	TRBJ2-5	NA	TGTGCCAGCAGCCCAGGGGCAGGGGTAACGGAGACCCAGTACTTC	CASSPGAGVTETQYF
few	TRBV30	TRBJ1-5	NA	TGTGCCTGGAGCGGGATCTGGACCCCTCAGGGGCCCCAGCATTTT	CAWSGIWTPQGPQHF
few	TRBV7-9	TRBJ1-2	TRBD1	TGTGCCAGCAGCATAGGACAGGGGGAATCCTATGGCTACACCTTC	CASSIGQGESYGYTF
few	TRBV15	TRBJ2-5	NA	TGTGCCACCAGTCCGAACGTCCAAGAGACCCAGTACTTC	CATSPNVQETQYF
few	TRBV5-1	TRBJ1-2	TRBD1	TGCGCCAGCAGCTCTTCCGGGACAGCTTATGGCTACACCTTC	CASSSSGTAYGYTF
few	TRBV13	TRBJ2-7	NA	TGTGCCAGCAGCGGGCCCTACGAGCAGTACTTC	CASSGPYEQYF
NA	TRBV28	TRBJ1-2	NA	TGTGCCAGCAGTTTAAATTGGGTCAGTCCTAACTATGGCTACACCTTC	CASSLNWVSPNYGYTF
NA	TRBV11-2	TRBJ2-1	NA	TGTGCCAGCAGCCTCGGGGTGGGTTTTGTCGATGAGCAGTTCTTC	CASSLGVGFVDEQFF
few	TRBV16	TRBJ1-1	NA	TGTGCCAGCAGACAGCACATGAACACTGAAGCTTTCTTT	CASRQHMNTEAFF
NA	TRBV30	TRBJ1-1	NA	TGTGCCTGGATAACGGGAGGAACTGAAGCTTTCTTT	CAWITGGTEAFF
NA	TRBV15	TRBJ2-7	NA	TGTGCCACCAGCACCCTGAACTACGAGCAGTACTTC	CATSTLNYEQYF
few	TRBV29-1	TRBJ2-1	NA	TGCAGCGTTGGCGACCCTACTAGCTGGTCTATCTACAATGAGCAGTTCTTC	CSVGDPTSWSIYNEQFF
NA	TRBV7-2	TRBJ2-7	NA	TGTGCCAGCCGGGGGCCTAGCATCTACGAGCAGTACTTC	CASRGPSIYEQYF
NA	TRBV7-6	TRBJ1-1	TRBD1	TGTGCCAGCAGCGAACAGGGGGCAGGTGAAGCTTTCTTT	CASSEQGAGEAFF